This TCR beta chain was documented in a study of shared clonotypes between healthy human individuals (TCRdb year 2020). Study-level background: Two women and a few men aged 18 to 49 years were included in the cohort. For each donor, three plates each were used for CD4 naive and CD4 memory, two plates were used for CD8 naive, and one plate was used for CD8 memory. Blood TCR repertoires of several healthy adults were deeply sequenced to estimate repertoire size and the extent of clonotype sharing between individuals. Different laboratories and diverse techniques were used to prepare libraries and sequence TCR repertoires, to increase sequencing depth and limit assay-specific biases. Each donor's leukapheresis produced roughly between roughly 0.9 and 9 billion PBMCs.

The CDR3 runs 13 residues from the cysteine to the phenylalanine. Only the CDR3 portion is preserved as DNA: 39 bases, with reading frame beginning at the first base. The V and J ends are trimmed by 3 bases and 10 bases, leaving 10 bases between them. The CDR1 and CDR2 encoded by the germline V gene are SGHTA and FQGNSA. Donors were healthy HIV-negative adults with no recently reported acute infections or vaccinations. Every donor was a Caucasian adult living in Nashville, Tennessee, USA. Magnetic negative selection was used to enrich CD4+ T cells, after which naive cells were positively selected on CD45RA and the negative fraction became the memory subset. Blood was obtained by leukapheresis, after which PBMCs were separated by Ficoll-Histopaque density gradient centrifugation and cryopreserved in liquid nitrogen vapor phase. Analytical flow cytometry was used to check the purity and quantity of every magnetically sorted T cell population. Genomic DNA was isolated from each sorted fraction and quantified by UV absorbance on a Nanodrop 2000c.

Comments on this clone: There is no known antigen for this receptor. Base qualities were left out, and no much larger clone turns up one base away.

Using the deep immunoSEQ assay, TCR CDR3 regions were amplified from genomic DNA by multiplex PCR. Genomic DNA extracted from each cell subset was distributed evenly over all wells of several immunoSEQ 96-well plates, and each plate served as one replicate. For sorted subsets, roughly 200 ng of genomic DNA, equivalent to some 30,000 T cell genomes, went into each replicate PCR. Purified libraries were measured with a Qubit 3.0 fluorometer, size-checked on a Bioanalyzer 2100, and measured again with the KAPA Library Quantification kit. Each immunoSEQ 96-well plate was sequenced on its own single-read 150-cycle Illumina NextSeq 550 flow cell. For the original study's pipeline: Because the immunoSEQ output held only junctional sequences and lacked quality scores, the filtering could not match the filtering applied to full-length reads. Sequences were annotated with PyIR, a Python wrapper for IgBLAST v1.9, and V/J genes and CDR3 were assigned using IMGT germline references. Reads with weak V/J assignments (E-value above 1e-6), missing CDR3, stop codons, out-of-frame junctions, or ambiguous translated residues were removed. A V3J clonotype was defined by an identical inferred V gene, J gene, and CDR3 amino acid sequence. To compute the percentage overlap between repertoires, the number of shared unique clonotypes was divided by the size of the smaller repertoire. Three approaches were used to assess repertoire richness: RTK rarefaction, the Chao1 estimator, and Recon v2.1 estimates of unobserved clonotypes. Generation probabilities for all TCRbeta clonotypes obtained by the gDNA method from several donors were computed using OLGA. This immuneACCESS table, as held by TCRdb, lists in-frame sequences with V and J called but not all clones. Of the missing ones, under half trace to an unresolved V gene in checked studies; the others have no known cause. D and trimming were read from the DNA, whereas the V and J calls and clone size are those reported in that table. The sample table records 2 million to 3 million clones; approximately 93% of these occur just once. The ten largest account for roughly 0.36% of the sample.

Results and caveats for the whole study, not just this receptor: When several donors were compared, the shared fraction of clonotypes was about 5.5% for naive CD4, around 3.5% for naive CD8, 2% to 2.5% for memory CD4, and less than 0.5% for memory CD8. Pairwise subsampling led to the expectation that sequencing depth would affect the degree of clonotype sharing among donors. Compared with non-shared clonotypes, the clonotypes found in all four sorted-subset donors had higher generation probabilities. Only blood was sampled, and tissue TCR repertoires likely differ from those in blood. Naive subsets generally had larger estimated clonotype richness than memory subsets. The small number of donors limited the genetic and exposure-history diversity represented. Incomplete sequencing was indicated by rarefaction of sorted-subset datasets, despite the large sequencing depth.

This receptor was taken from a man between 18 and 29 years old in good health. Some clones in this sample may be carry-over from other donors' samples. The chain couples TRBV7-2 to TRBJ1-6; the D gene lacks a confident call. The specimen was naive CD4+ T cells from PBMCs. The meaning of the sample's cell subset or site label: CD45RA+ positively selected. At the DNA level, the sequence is TGTGCCAGCAGCTTCCTGGGTCACTCACCCCTCCACTTT. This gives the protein CASSFLGHSPLHF.